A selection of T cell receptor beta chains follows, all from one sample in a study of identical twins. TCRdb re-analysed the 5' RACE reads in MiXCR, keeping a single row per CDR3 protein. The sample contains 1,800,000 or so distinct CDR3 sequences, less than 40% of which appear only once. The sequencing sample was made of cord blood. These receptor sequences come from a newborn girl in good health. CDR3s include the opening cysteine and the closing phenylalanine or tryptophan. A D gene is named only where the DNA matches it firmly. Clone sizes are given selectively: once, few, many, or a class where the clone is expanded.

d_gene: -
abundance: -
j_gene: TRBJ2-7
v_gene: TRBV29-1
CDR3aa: CSVSLARDYEQYF
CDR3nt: TGCAGCGTTAGCCTTGCGCGGGACTACGAGCAGTACTTC

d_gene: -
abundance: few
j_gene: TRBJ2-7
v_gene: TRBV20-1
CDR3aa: CSADTGTYEQYF
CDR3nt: TGCAGTGCAGACACAGGGACCTACGAGCAGTACTTC

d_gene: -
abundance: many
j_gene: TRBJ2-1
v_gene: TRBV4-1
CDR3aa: CASSLRTTIRPNEQFF
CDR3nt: TGCGCCAGCAGCCTTCGGACCACCATAAGGCCCAATGAGCAGTTCTTC

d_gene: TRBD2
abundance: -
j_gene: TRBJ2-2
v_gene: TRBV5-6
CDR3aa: CASRPLAGAGELFF
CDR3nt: TGTGCCAGCAGACCTCTAGCGGGAGCCGGGGAGCTGTTTTTT

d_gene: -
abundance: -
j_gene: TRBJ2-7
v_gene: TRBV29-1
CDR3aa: CSVYGGPSYEQYF
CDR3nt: TGCAGCGTTTACGGGGGGCCCTCCTACGAGCAGTACTTC

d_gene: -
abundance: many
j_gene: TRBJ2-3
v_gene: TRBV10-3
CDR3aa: CAISESLQDTQYF
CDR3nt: TGTGCCATCAGTGAGTCCCTCCAGGATACGCAGTATTTT

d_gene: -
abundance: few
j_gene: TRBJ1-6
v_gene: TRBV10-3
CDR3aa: CAIGARVNSPLHF
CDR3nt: TGTGCCATCGGGGCGAGGGTCAATTCACCCCTCCACTTT

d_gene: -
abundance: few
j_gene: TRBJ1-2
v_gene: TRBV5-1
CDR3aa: CASSLFQGTDGYTF
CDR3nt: TGCGCCAGCAGCTTGTTCCAGGGAACGGACGGCTACACCTTC

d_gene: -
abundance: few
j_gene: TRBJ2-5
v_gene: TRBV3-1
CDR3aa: CASSQDTQEWETQYF
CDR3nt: TGTGCCAGCAGCCAAGATACCCAGGAGTGGGAGACCCAGTACTTC

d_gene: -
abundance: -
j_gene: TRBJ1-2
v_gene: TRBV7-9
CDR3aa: CASSLGGEDGYTF
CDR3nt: TGTGCCAGCAGCTTGGGGGGCGAGGATGGCTACACCTTC

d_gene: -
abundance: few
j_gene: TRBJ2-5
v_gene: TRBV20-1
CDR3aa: CSPPAPSKETQYF
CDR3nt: TGCAGCCCACCTGCCCCCAGTAAAGAGACCCAGTACTTC

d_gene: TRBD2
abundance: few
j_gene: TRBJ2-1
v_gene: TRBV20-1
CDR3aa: CSARVPRTSAYNEQFF
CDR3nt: TGCAGTGCTAGAGTCCCCCGGACTAGCGCGTACAATGAGCAGTTCTTC

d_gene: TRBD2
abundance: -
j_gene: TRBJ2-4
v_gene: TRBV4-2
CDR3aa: CASSQGDLAGEAKNIQYF
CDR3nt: TGTGCCAGCAGCCAAGGGGATTTAGCGGGGGAGGCCAAAAACATTCAGTACTTC

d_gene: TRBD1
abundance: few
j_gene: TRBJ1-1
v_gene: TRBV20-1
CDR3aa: CSAAGTGGTEAFF
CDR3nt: TGCAGTGCGGCCGGGACAGGGGGCACTGAAGCTTTCTTT

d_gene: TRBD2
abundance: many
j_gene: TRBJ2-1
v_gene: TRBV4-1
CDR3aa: CASSQGWTSLNEQFF
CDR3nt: TGCGCCAGCAGCCAAGGGTGGACTAGTCTCAATGAGCAGTTCTTC

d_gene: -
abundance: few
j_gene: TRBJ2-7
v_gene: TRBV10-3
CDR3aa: CAISDGPYEQYF
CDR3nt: TGTGCCATCTCCGACGGTCCCTACGAGCAGTACTTC

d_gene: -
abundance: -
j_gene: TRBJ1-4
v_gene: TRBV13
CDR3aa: CASSLLTKATNEKLFF
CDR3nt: TGTGCCAGCAGCCTCCTGACAAAAGCAACTAATGAAAAACTGTTTTTT